The rows below give T cell receptor beta chains drawn from one sample of a study of blood T cell repertoires in COVID-19. Profiling relied on immunoSEQ multiplex PCR, and the TCRdb table lists in-frame clones only, not all of them. The sample records around 370,000 clones, about 88% being singletons. Material for sequencing was PBMCs or T cells enriched from blood (not recorded which). The receptors here all came from a woman between 18 and 29 years old who had recovered from COVID-19. Both conserved end residues are part of each CDR3. Each record gives: J gene, clone size, V gene, D gene, CDR3 DNA, CDR3 protein. D genes are given only for firm matches. Clone size is shown for a subset of rows, as once, few, many or a class of expanded clone.

TRBJ1-2	few	TRBV4-3	TRBD1	TGCGCCAGCAGCCAAGATCGAGGGGACAGGGGCTACTATGGCTACACCTTC	CASSQDRGDRGYYGYTF
TRBJ2-3	-	TRBV11-2	TRBD1	TGTGCCACCCGATGGACAGGGAAGTCAGATACGCAGTATTTT	CATRWTGKSDTQYF
TRBJ2-1	-	TRBV6-5	-	TGTGCCACATCAGCGTATTCGCACTACAATGAGCAGTTCTTC	CATSAYSHYNEQFF
TRBJ2-5	-	TRBV5-6	-	TGTGCCAGCAGCCCCGGTAGTAAAGAGACCCAGTACTTC	CASSPGSKETQYF
TRBJ2-5	-	TRBV18	TRBD2	TGTGCCAGCTCACGGGACTATCAAGAGACCCAGTACTTC	CASSRDYQETQYF
TRBJ1-5	-	TRBV11-1	-	TGTGCCAGCAGCTTCTCGGGGGATAGCAATCAGCCCCAGCATTTT	CASSFSGDSNQPQHF
TRBJ1-1	-	TRBV6-5	TRBD1	TGTGCCAGCAGGGAGACAGGGGCTACTGAAGCTTTCTTT	CASRETGATEAFF
TRBJ1-1	-	TRBV20-1	TRBD1	TGCAGTGCTAGGGACAGGCCTGAAGCTTTCTTT	CSARDRPEAFF
TRBJ2-2	-	TRBV6-1	TRBD2	TGTGCCAGCAGTGAAGGACTAGCGGGGGGTGGTTACACCGGGGAGCTGTTTTTT	CASSEGLAGGGYTGELFF
TRBJ2-1	-	TRBV5-1	TRBD2	TGCGCCAGCAGCTTGGACCCACGACTAGCGGGGGCCACCCAAGGCTCCTACAATGAGCAGTTCTTC	CASSLDPRLAGATQGSYNEQFF
TRBJ1-2	-	TRBV7-2	TRBD1	TGTGCCAGCAGCCAGACAGGGGGCGTCTATGGCTACACCTTC	CASSQTGGVYGYTF
TRBJ1-4	-	TRBV30	TRBD1	TGTGCCTGGACGAACAGGGGTGGGTATGAAAAACTGTTTTTT	CAWTNRGGYEKLFF
TRBJ2-2	-	TRBV6-2/TRBV6-3	-	TGTGCCAGCAGTTGGCAGGCCACCGGGGAGCTGTTTTTT	CASSWQATGELFF
TRBJ2-2	once	TRBV5-1	-	TGCGCCAGCCAGCTCGACAAGGTGAACACCGGGGAGCTGTTTTTT	CASQLDKVNTGELFF